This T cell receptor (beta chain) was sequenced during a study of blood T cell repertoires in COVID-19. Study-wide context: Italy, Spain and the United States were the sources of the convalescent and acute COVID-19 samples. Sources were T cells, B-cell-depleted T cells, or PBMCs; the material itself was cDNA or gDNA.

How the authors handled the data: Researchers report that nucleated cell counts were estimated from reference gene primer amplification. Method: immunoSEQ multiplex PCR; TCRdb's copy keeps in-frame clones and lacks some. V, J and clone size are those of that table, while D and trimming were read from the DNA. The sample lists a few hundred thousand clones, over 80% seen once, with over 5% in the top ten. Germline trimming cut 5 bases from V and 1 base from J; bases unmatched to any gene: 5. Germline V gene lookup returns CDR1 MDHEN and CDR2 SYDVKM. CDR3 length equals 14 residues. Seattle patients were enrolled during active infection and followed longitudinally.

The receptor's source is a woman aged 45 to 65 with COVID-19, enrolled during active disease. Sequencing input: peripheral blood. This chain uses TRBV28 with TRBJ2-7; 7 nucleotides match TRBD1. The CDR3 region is CASSRGQISYEQYF. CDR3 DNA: TGTGCCAGCAGTCGGGGACAGATATCCTACGAGCAGTACTTC.